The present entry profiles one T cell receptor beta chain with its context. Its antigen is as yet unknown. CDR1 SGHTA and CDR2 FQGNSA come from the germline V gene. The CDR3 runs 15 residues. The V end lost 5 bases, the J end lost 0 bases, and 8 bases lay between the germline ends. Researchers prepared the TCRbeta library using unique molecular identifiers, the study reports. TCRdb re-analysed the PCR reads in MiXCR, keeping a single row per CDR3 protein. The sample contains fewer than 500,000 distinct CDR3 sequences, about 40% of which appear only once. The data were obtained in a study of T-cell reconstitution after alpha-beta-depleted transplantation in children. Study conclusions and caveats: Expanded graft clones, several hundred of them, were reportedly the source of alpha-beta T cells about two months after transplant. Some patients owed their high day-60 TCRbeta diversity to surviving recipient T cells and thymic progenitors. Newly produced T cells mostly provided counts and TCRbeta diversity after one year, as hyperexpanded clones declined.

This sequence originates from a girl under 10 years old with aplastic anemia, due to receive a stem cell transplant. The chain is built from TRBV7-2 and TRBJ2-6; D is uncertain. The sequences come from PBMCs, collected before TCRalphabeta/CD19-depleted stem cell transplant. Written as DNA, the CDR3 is TGTGCCAGCAGCACCCATCACTCTGGGGCCAACGTCCTGACTTTC. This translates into CASSTHHSGANVLTF.